These 32 T cell receptor beta chains were sequenced from one sample in a study of blood T cell repertoires in COVID-19. Produced via immunoSEQ multiplex PCR; TCRdb's table is partial and in-frame only. The sample shows 150,000 to 200,000 clones, about 91% of them seen only once. The sequenced sample was peripheral blood. These receptor sequences come from a woman between 25 and 40 years old with acute or convalescent COVID-19.

The V gene is TRBV5-1, the J gene TRBJ2-7; D unclear. Deletions cut 0 bases from V and 2 bases from J, with 6 bases between. Looked up from germline, CDR1 is SGHRS and CDR2 is YFSETQ. The CDR3 extends over 13 amino acids. CDR3 DNA: TGCGCCAGCAGCTTGGAGCCCCCCTACGAGCAGTACTTC. This codes for CASSLEPPYEQYF.

The chain has TRBV6-5 and TRBJ1-4; possibly TRBD1 for D (6 bases). This CDR3 comprises 14 residues. V lost 6 bases and J lost 6, with 14 bases in between. CDR1 and CDR2 (germline): MNHEY, SVGAGI. The DNA for the CDR3 is TGTGCCAGCAGCAAACAGGGATTGCATGAAAAACTGTTTTTT. It encodes CASSKQGLHEKLFF.

As to this clone: One junction end disagrees with the germline gene, perhaps due to a read error. V is TRBV5-4 and J is TRBJ1-4, with 9 bases aligning to TRBD1. The CDR3 totals 15 residues. The germline gives CDR1 SGHNT, CDR2 YYREEE (reference sequence). CDR3 nucleotides: TGTGCCAGCAGCTCAACACAGGGGGCTAACGAAAAACTGTTTTTT. Its translation is CASSSTQGANEKLFF.

The chain employs TRBV7-2 and TRBJ2-5; D is ambiguous. Trimming removed 2 bases from V and 5 bases from J, with 9 bases in between. Germline CDR1 SGHTA, CDR2 FQGNSA. The CDR3 contains 13 residues. The CDR3 bases are TGTGCCAGCAGCTTACAGGTTGGCGAGACCCAGTACTTC. Translating gives CASSLQVGETQYF. The whole variable domain, remainder taken from reference TRBV7-2 and TRBJ2-5, is GAGVSQSPSNKVTEKGKDVELRCDPISGHTALYWYRQSLGQGLEFLIYFQGNSAPDKSGLPSDRFSAERTGGSVSTLTIQRTQQEDSAVYLCASSLQVGETQYFGPGTRLLVL.

The rearrangement joins TRBV5-3 to TRBJ2-7, with D perhaps matching TRBD2 (5 bases). TRBV5-3 is designated an ORF whose function remains uncertain. V dropped 3 bases and J dropped 7 bases, with 17 bases sitting between them. This CDR3 has 14 residues. The CDR3 reads CARSSSFEGVEQYF. For the CDR3, the DNA is TGTGCCAGAAGCTCATCTTTTGAGGGAGTGGAGCAGTACTTC.

The rearrangement joins TRBV30 to TRBJ2-1, with TRBD1 identical over 7 bases. Germline CDR1 reads GTSNPN; CDR2 reads SVGIG (reference sequence). V was pared by 4 bases and J by 6 bases, with 3 bases of the junction left unmatched. The CDR3 consists of 12 residues. CDR3 in DNA: TGTGCCTGGAAGGGGACAGTCAATGAGCAGTTCTTC. Translated, it gives CAWKGTVNEQFF.

The chain joins TRBV15 to TRBJ2-1; a possible D gene is TRBD2 (6 bases). The CDR3 length is 18 residues. The germline V gene has CDR1 LNHNV and CDR2 YYDKDF (reference sequence). The V end lost 0 bases, the J end lost 7 bases, and 22 bases lay between the germline ends. CDR3 DNA: TGTGCCACCAGCAGAGATTGGAGGGTTAGCGGCCGAGGGAATGAGCAGTTCTTC. This gives the protein CATSRDWRVSGRGNEQFF.

This chain uses TRBV30 with TRBJ1-3, with 7 bases identical to TRBD1. J was trimmed by 11 bases and V by 8 bases; bases with no gene match: 18. Germline V gives CDR1 GTSNPN, CDR2 SVGIG (reference sequence). The CDR3 runs to 14 residues. The DNA of the CDR3 is TGTGCCGGCCGGACAGGTTCAAACACATGGGCCATATATTTT. Translation: CAGRTGSNTWAIYF.

This chain connects TRBV5-1 to TRBJ2-1; 10 nucleotides match TRBD2. CDR3 length: 15 residues. Per the germline V gene, CDR1 is SGHRS and CDR2 is YFSETQ. V gave up 4 bases and J gave up 7 bases; unmatched junction bases: 8. The CDR3 sequence is CASSGSSGSENEQFF. The CDR3 nucleotides are TGCGCCAGCAGCGGGTCTAGCGGGAGTGAAAATGAGCAGTTCTTC.

The chain recombines TRBV2 with TRBJ2-2; 10 bases line up with TRBD2. Trimming removed 11 bases from V and 6 bases from J; junction bases left unmatched: 15. The CDR3 has 16 residues. In germline, CDR1 is SNHLY, CDR2 FYNNEI. In nucleotides, the CDR3 is TGTGCCTCACGGGGACTAGCGCAATCCATTTCCGGGGAGCTGTTTTTT. This gives the protein CASRGLAQSISGELFF.

This clone has a handful of counts. This chain connects TRBV7-9 to TRBJ2-7, with TRBD1 identical over 10 bases. Trimming took 4 bases from V and 5 from J; bases not matched to a gene: 2. CDR1 and CDR2 (germline): SEHNR, FQNEAQ (reference sequence). This CDR3 is 13 amino acids long. CDR3: CASSYGTGDEQYF. The CDR3 nucleotides are TGTGCCAGCAGCTACGGGACAGGGGACGAGCAGTACTTC.

The chain links TRBV19 to TRBJ2-6, with a tentative D call TRBD1 (6 bases). The V gene lost 6 bases and the J gene lost 0 bases, with 12 bases spanning the gap. Per the germline V gene, CDR1 is LNHDA and CDR2 is SQIVND (reference sequence). CDR3 length: 16 residues. This CDR3 is CASRKAGASGANVLTF. For the CDR3, the DNA is TGTGCCAGTAGAAAAGCAGGGGCCTCTGGGGCCAACGTCCTGACTTTC.

A few counts support this clone. The genes are TRBV25-1 and TRBJ2-1; 8 bases match TRBD2. Looked up from germline, CDR1 is MGHDK and CDR2 is SYGVNS. Trimming cost V 7 bases and J 9 bases; bases outside gene matches: 14. The CDR3 is 15 residues long. CDR3 in amino acids: CASTVDTTSESEQFF. As DNA, the CDR3 is TGTGCCAGCACCGTGGACACGACTAGCGAGAGTGAGCAGTTCTTC.

The chain joins TRBV24-1 to TRBJ2-7; D is uncertain. Germline loops: CDR1 KGHDR, CDR2 SFDVKD. CDR3 length: 9 amino acids. The germline V and J ends were trimmed by 12 bases and 4 bases, with 6 bases remaining between them. The CDR3 bases are TGTGCCCCAACATACGAGCAGTACTTC. Amino acids: CAPTYEQYF.

This chain connects TRBV5-6 to TRBJ1-2, with D hard to call. CDR1 and CDR2 (germline): SGHDT, YYEEEE. The CDR3 totals 14 residues. Trimming stripped 6 bases from V and 10 bases from J, with 22 bases between. CDR3 region: CASKRTRSLSSYTF. The CDR3 DNA reads TGTGCCAGCAAGCGTACCAGATCCCTTTCTTCCTACACCTTC.

This chain joins TRBV9 and TRBJ2-1, with 8 bases that match TRBD2. Trimming took 0 bases from V and 9 from J; bases not matched to a gene: 14. Germline CDR1 SGDLS, CDR2 YYNGEE. The CDR3 length is 17 residues. This chain's CDR3 is CASSVESLAGLSGEQFF. Here the CDR3 DNA reads TGTGCCAGCAGCGTAGAGAGTTTAGCGGGATTAAGCGGTGAGCAGTTCTTC.

A single count supports this clone. The J gene is TRBJ2-5, the V gene TRBV6-5; 8 nucleotides match TRBD1. The CDR3 is 14 residues long. The V and J ends lost 7 bases and 5 bases, in that order; junction bases with no gene match: 9. Looked up from germline, CDR1 is MNHEY and CDR2 is SVGAGI. CDR3 sequence: CASTSGGWRETQYF. CDR3 nucleotide sequence: TGTGCCAGCACCTCAGGGGGCTGGAGGGAGACCCAGTACTTC.

V and J are TRBV7-6 and TRBJ2-7; maybe TRBD2 (6 bases). Germline CDR1 SGHVS, CDR2 FNYEAQ. V shed 5 bases and J shed 9 bases, with 14 bases lying between them. The CDR3 sequence is 12 residues long. The CDR3 region is CASSRRGTGQYF. The CDR3 region has the DNA TGTGCCAGCAGCCGGAGGGGTACGGGGCAGTACTTC.

The chain uses TRBV28 and TRBJ1-5, with 10 bases aligning to TRBD1. The V and J ends lost 3 bases and 4 bases, in that order; junction bases with no gene match: 3. This CDR3 region has 15 residues. Germline lookup yields CDR1 MDHEN and CDR2 SYDVKM. The CDR3 spells CASSLTGGRNQPQHF. CDR3 DNA sequence: TGTGCCAGCAGTTTGACAGGGGGCCGAAATCAGCCCCAGCATTTT.

The rearrangement links TRBV18 to TRBJ1-6; D might be TRBD1 (6 bases). The V and J ends lost 6 bases and 6 bases respectively, with 15 bases between them. Germline V lookup: CDR1 KGHSH, CDR2 LQKENI. The CDR3 contains 15 residues. CDR3 sequence (DNA): TGTGCCAGCTCCCCCACGGGGGGCTCTAATTCACCCCTCCACTTT. Its translation is CASSPTGGSNSPLHF.

V gene TRBV21-1 combines with J gene TRBJ2-7; the table's TRBD1 call for D was not verified on the DNA. TRBV21-1 is termed a pseudogene. CDR3 length equals 11 residues. Here the CDR3 DNA reads TGTGCCCGGGACAGACTTTCCGAGCAGTACTTC. Its protein product is CARDRLSEQYF.

This clone showed up just once. This sequence joins TRBV28 and TRBJ2-7, with a possible D match to TRBD2 (5 bases). This CDR3 region has 13 residues. Trimming stripped 5 bases from V and 12 bases from J, with 20 bases between. The germline V gene encodes CDR1 MDHEN and CDR2 SYDVKM. CDR3 protein: CASSPPGSPRPYF. Here the CDR3 DNA reads TGTGCCAGCAGTCCACCGGGGTCGCCTAGACCGTACTTC.

This chain uses TRBV5-4 with TRBJ2-7, with 9 nucleotides matching TRBD2. The CDR3 contains 15 residues. J gave up 3 bases and V 4 bases, and 8 bases lay outside the gene matches. Germline loops: CDR1 SGHNT, CDR2 YYREEE (reference sequence). The CDR3 DNA follows: TGTGCCAGCAGCATGAGGCGGGAGGGTTACTACGAGCAGTACTTC. Translated, it gives CASSMRREGYYEQYF.

This chain connects TRBV3-1 (or the pseudogene TRBV3-2) to TRBJ1-3, with unresolved D. Germline CDR1 reads LGHDT; CDR2 reads YNNKEL (reference sequence). Trimming stripped 4 bases from V and 0 bases from J, with 13 bases between. The CDR3 has 16 residues. CDR3 residues: CASSPLAGGSGNTIYF. The DNA for the CDR3 is TGTGCCAGCAGCCCGCTGGCCGGCGGCTCTGGAAACACCATATATTTT.

The gene calls are TRBV5-1 and TRBJ2-1, with TRBD2 matching over 9 bases. Germline CDR1 SGHRS, CDR2 YFSETQ. The V gene end was trimmed by 5 bases and the J gene end by 0 bases; junction bases not matched to a gene: 3. This CDR3 has 15 amino acids. CDR3 sequence reads: CASRIAGVSYNEQFF. In DNA, the CDR3 is TGCGCCAGCAGGATAGCGGGAGTCTCCTACAATGAGCAGTTCTTC.

The chain is built from TRBV5-1 and TRBJ1-1, with TRBD1 matching 12 bases. The V and J ends lost 4 bases and 0 bases, in that order; junction bases with no gene match: 7. This CDR3 region has 17 residues. Per the germline V gene, CDR1 is SGHRS and CDR2 is YFSETQ. Written as DNA, the CDR3 is TGCGCCAGCAGCACCGGGACAGGGGGCTGGGTGAACACTGAAGCTTTCTTT. Its translation: CASSTGTGGWVNTEAFF.

The V gene is TRBV19, the J gene TRBJ2-1; possibly TRBD2 for D (5 bases). V dropped 5 bases and J dropped 2 bases, with 16 bases sitting between them. The CDR3 sequence is 16 residues long. The V gene's germline CDR1 is LNHDA and CDR2 SQIVND (reference sequence). CDR3 region: CASSAGVGKPYNEQFF. CDR3 bases: TGTGCCAGTAGTGCGGGTGTCGGAAAACCCTACAATGAGCAGTTCTTC. Looking up the rest from reference TRBV19 and TRBJ2-1 gives the full variable domain: DGGITQSPKYLFRKEGQNVTLSCEQNLNHDAMYWYRQDPGQGLRLIYYSQIVNDFQKGDIAEGYSVSREKKESFPLTVTSAQKNPTAFYLCASSAGVGKPYNEQFFGPGTRLTVL.

V gene TRBV7-8 combines with J gene TRBJ2-7, with a possible D match to TRBD1 (6 bases). CDR3 length equals 14 residues. The germline V and J ends were trimmed by 2 bases and 7 bases, with 15 bases remaining between them. Germline assignment: CDR1 SGHVS and CDR2 FQNEAQ. The CDR3 sequence: CASSLNRVFGEQYF. As DNA, the CDR3 is TGTGCCAGCAGCTTAAACAGGGTTTTTGGGGAGCAGTACTTC.

The chain carries TRBV11-3 and TRBJ1-3, with TRBD1 matching over 7 bases. V shed 5 bases and J 4 bases; nucleotides not matched to a gene: 8. The CDR3 is made up of 15 amino acids. CDR1 and CDR2 (germline): SGHNT, YENEEA. Here the CDR3 DNA reads TGTGCCAGCAGCCTAGGACAGGCGGCAGGAAACACCATATATTTT. It encodes CASSLGQAAGNTIYF. The full variable domain, in which reference TRBV11-3 and TRBJ1-3 provide the parts outside the CDR3, is EAGVVQSPRYKIIEKKQPVAFWCNPISGHNTLYWYLQNLGQGPELLIRYENEEAVDDSQLPKDRFSAERLKGVDSTLKIQPAELGDSAVYLCASSLGQAAGNTIYFGEGSWLTVV.

This chain links TRBV30 with TRBJ2-2, with 7 bases matching TRBD1. CDR1 and CDR2 (germline): GTSNPN, SVGIG (reference sequence). The CDR3 totals 13 residues. V was pared by 0 bases and J by 7 bases, with 2 bases of the junction left unmatched. CDR3 DNA sequence: TGTGCCTGGAGTGTACAGGGGCACGGGGAGCTGTTTTTT. As protein: CAWSVQGHGELFF.

The rearrangement links TRBV6-1 to TRBJ2-2; D remains unclear. Looked up from germline, CDR1 is MNHNS and CDR2 is SASEGT. CDR3 length equals 15 residues. Trimming cost V 0 bases and J 2 bases, with 7 bases left between them. CDR3 in amino acids: CASSEARQNTGELFF. The CDR3 region has the DNA TGTGCCAGCAGTGAAGCGCGACAAAACACCGGGGAGCTGTTTTTT.

The chain has TRBV10-3 and TRBJ1-1; TRBD1 might be the D (5 bases). CDR1 is ENHRY, CDR2 SYGVKD, per germline. V was clipped by 11 bases and J by 6 bases, with 22 bases between them. The CDR3 is 14 residues long. The CDR3 coding sequence is TGTGCCGCGCGGGACCGCCCCATCGGGGCTGAAGCTTTCTTT. Its translation is CAARDRPIGAEAFF.